This T cell receptor (beta chain) came from a study of T-cell reconstitution after alpha-beta-depleted transplantation in children (dated by TCRdb to 2016 to 2018). Some background on the complete study: Using TCR repertoire profiling, the study followed T-cell immune reconstitution in a quantitative way in children after TCRalphabeta/CD19-depleted allogeneic hematopoietic cell transplantation.

A remark on this clonotype: This clone's antigen is unknown. No much larger clonotype is one base removed from it; base qualities were not supplied.

Library method: PCR. The instrument was an Illumina HiSeq 2500. Molecular barcoding was employed in the preparation of TCR libraries, with unique molecular identifiers being used to normalize TCRbeta repertoire quantification. Through fastp at Q25 and MiXCR, TCRdb rebuilt clones from the public reads, retaining in-frame beta chains. Every entry covers one CDR3 protein and lists the most common genes and DNA from its rows. This sample is represented by some 400,000 distinct CDR3 sequences; about a fifth of them were singletons. Of the sample, around 4% is held by the ten largest clones. The germline V and J ends show losses of 0 bases and 0 bases respectively, and no gene match explains 7 bases of the junction. Reading from cysteine to phenylalanine, the CDR3 counts 17 amino acids. Only the CDR3 region is kept as DNA, spanning 51 bases read in frame from base 1. The germline V gene (reference sequence) supplies CDR1 DFQATT and CDR2 SNEGSKA.

Sequences were derived from PBMCs from the stem cell graft donor, sampled from the stem cell graft. This TCR came from a human donor who donated a stem cell graft to a child with acute myeloid leukemia. Here the chain combines TRBV20-1 and TRBJ2-2; TRBD2 fits 7 bases in the junction. The CDR3 reads CSARDPWGGSNTGELFF. The nucleotides read TGCAGTGCTAGAGATCCTTGGGGGGGGTCGAACACCGGGGAGCTGTTTTTT.